This T cell receptor beta chain was identified in a study of PD-L1 blockade in urothelial cancer. Across the whole study: Prior regimens of chemotherapy numbered 0 to 3 per patient.

Sample time point: peripheral blood 6 weeks after treatment start. Sampling of each patient yielded between 1 and 8 specimens, collected pretreatment and on-treatment. Here immunoSEQ multiplex PCR was the method, and the copy in TCRdb shows in-frame clones only, minus some. The sample includes roughly 120,000 clones, about 89% of them seen just once. The clonotype was recovered from a man between 60 and 70 years old with urothelial cancer. Sequenced here: PBMCs, sampled around atezolizumab (anti-PD-L1) treatment.

CDR3 DNA sequence: TGTGCCAGCAGCACCGGACAGGGGAGAACTAATGAAAAACTGTTTTTT. The encoded protein is CASSTGQGRTNEKLFF. The rearrangement uses TRBV11-2 and TRBJ1-4, with 9 bases matching TRBD1. The CDR3 length is 16 residues. The J segment lost 1 base and the V segment lost 5 bases, leaving 5 bases of the junction unmatched. Germline CDR1 reads SGHAT; CDR2 reads FQNNGV.